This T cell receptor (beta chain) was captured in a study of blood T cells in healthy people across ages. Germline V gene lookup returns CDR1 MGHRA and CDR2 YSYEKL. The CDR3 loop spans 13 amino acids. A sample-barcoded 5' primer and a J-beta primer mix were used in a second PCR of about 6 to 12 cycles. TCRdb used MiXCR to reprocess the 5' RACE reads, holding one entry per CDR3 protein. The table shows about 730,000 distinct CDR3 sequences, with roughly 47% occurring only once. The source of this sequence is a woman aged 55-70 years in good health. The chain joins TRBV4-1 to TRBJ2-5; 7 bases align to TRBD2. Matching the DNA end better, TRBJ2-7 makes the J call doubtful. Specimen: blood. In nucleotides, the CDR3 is TGCGCCAGCAGCCACGGGACTACCTACGAGCAGTACTTC. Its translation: CASSHGTTYEQYF.